This T cell receptor beta chain comes out of a study of T cells in Graves' hyperthyroidism and ophthalmopathy. Germline CDR1 is MNHNS and CDR2 is SASEGT. The CDR3 runs to 13 residues. V lost 9 bases and J lost 3, with 14 bases in between. Amplification of TCR beta CDR3 regions used RNA as the template. First-round RT-PCR targeting the TCR CDR3 was performed with the HTBI primer set. MiXCR was run by TCRdb on the multiplex PCR reads, yielding one entry per CDR3 protein. Among more than 300,000 distinct CDR3 sequences listed, 14% were seen once. This clonotype was seen many times. The specimen sequenced was blood. This chain joins TRBV6-1 and TRBJ1-1, with D maybe TRBD1 (5 bases). The TCR was taken from a woman under 40 with Graves' ophthalmopathy. The DNA of the CDR3 is TGTGCCAGTGGAGGGGTCAGCGACACTGAAGCTTTCTTT. Translated, it gives CASGGVSDTEAFF.